Below, 11 T cell receptor beta chains from the same sample are listed, as sequenced in a study of cytomegalovirus exposure and HLA in healthy donors. A multiplex PCR was run with 60 Vbeta primers and 13 Jbeta primers. Assay: immunoSEQ multiplex PCR; the TCRdb copy retains only in-frame clones and omits some. The sample contains roughly 160,000 clones, 65% to 80% of which appear only once. Material: PBMCs. The source of these receptors is a man aged 35 to 55 in good health and CMV-seronegative.

The chain carries TRBV19 and TRBJ1-1, with 8 nucleotides matching TRBD1. Germline loops: CDR1 LNHDA, CDR2 SQIVND (reference sequence). The CDR3 extends over 14 amino acids. Unmatched junction bases numbered 13, after V lost 8 bases and J lost 8 bases. CDR3 in amino acids: CASGQGTSTAEAFF. The DNA for the CDR3 is TGTGCCAGTGGACAGGGCACCTCTACTGCGGAAGCTTTCTTT.

As concerns this clone: One end of the junction varies from germline; a read error may be responsible. The V gene is TRBV7-9, the J gene TRBJ2-2, with 8 bases matching TRBD1. The germline gives CDR1 SEHNR, CDR2 FQNEAQ (reference sequence). There are 13 residues in the CDR3. This chain's CDR3 is CSSRPRTGSRLFF. For the CDR3, the DNA is TGTTCCAGCCGACCCCGGACAGGGAGTAGGCTGTTTTTT.

In nucleotides, the CDR3 is TGTGCCACCAGCAGAGGCCGCCCAGAGGGATACGAGCAGTACTTC. It is translated as CATSRGRPEGYEQYF. The chain uses TRBV15 and TRBJ2-7; tentatively, D is TRBD2 (5 bases). Trimming took 1 base from V and 4 from J, leaving 14 bases between them. Germline loops: CDR1 LNHNV, CDR2 YYDKDF (reference sequence). The CDR3 is 15 residues long. Variable domain in full (rest from reference TRBV15 and TRBJ2-7): DAMVIQNPRYQVTQFGKPVTLSCSQTLNHNVMYWYQQKSSQAPKLLFHYYDKDFNNEADTPDNFQSRRPNTSFCFLDIRSPGLGDTAMYLCATSRGRPEGYEQYFGPGTRLTVT.

In its sample, this clone was seen once. The J gene is TRBJ2-1, the V gene TRBV6-1, with 8 bases identical to TRBD2. Unmatched junction bases numbered 9, after V lost 7 bases and J lost 4 bases. There are 15 residues in the CDR3. The V gene's germline CDR1 is MNHNS and CDR2 SASEGT. CDR3 DNA sequence: TGTGCCAGCACCGTTTCGGGGGGGGGTTACAATGAGCAGTTCTTC. It specifies CASTVSGGGYNEQFF.

V is TRBV19 and J is TRBJ1-5, with 9 nucleotides matching TRBD1. V gave up 8 bases and J gave up 3 bases; unmatched junction bases: 5. This CDR3 spans 14 amino acids. Germline CDR1 reads LNHDA; CDR2 reads SQIVND (reference sequence). Here the CDR3 reads CASETGGYNQPQHF. CDR3 nucleotides: TGTGCCAGTGAGACAGGGGGGTACAATCAGCCCCAGCATTTT.

The V gene is TRBV4-1, the J gene TRBJ2-1; 9 bases are shared with TRBD2. The CDR3 extends over 15 amino acids. Trimming cost V 1 base and J 5 bases; bases outside gene matches: 3. CDR1 is MGHRA, CDR2 YSYEKL, per germline. This CDR3 is CASSQVLAGDNEQFF. In DNA, the CDR3 is TGCGCCAGCAGCCAAGTGTTAGCGGGAGACAATGAGCAGTTCTTC.

This rearrangement joins TRBV19 to TRBJ2-7; D is unclear. The CDR3 contains 15 residues. Trimming cost V 5 bases and J 0 bases, with 14 bases left between them. Germline-derived CDR1 and CDR2 are LNHDA and SQIVND (reference sequence). The CDR3, as DNA: TGTGCCAGTAGTGATCTCGTTGCGAGCTCCTACGAGCAGTACTTC. Its translation is CASSDLVASSYEQYF. Filled out from reference TRBV19 and TRBJ2-7, the complete variable domain reads DGGITQSPKYLFRKEGQNVTLSCEQNLNHDAMYWYRQDPGQGLRLIYYSQIVNDFQKGDIAEGYSVSREKKESFPLTVTSAQKNPTAFYLCASSDLVASSYEQYFGPGTRLTVT.

J is TRBJ2-1 and V is TRBV7-2, with D tentatively TRBD2 (7 bases). This CDR3 has 16 amino acids. Germline CDR1 and CDR2: SGHTA and FQGNSA. The V and J ends lost 1 base and 2 bases respectively, with 12 bases between them. In DNA, the CDR3 is TGTGCCAGCAGCTTAGGTGGCGGGGGCGCCTACAATGAGCAGTTCTTC. The encoded protein is CASSLGGGGAYNEQFF.

This clone occurred once. Germline and junction disagree at one end, which may indicate a read error. The V call is TRBV7-9, the J call TRBJ2-6; 7 bases map to TRBD1. Per the germline V gene, CDR1 is SEHNR and CDR2 is FQNEAQ (reference sequence). This CDR3 is built from 18 residues. DNA of the CDR3: TGTGCCAGCAGAGTTGGGCGGACAGGAAGCTCTGGGGCCAACGGCCTGACTTTC. Amino acids: CASRVGRTGSSGANGLTF.

Written as DNA, the CDR3 is TGCGCCAGCAGCCAAGATGGACTCTCTAGCGGGAGGAGCACAGATACGCAGTATTTT. Translating gives CASSQDGLSSGRSTDTQYF. The genes are TRBV4-1 and TRBJ2-3; 11 nucleotides match TRBD2. CDR1 and CDR2 (germline): MGHRA, YSYEKL. V dropped 0 bases and J dropped 0; count of bases not matched to a gene: 8. CDR3 size: 19 residues.

The chain uses TRBV18 and TRBJ2-7, with 11 bases that match TRBD2. The CDR3 runs 15 residues. Trimming at V came to 4 bases and at J to 0 bases, leaving 2 bases not matched to a gene. In germline, CDR1 is KGHSH, CDR2 LQKENI. The DNA for the CDR3 is TGTGCCAGCTCACTGACTAGCGGGGTCTCCTACGAGCAGTACTTC. This gives the protein CASSLTSGVSYEQYF.